What follows are 24 T cell receptor beta chains derived from one specimen sequenced in a study of graft-versus-host responses after intestinal transplantation. Profiled with immunoSEQ multiplex PCR; TCRdb holds only in-frame clones, not every one. The table includes some 86,000 clones, 88% detected once. No cognate antigen is known for these TCRs. Sequencing used unstimulated CD4+ T cells sorted from spleen or lymph node cells, obtained before transplant. The receptor source for this set is a human donor who was the organ donor for an intestinal transplant.

The chain couples TRBV19 to TRBJ2-1; D might be TRBD2 (5 bases). Germline V gene lookup returns CDR1 LNHDA and CDR2 SQIVND (reference sequence). This CDR3 is 16 amino acids long. Trimming removed 5 bases at V and 5 bases at J, with 19 bases between. The chain's CDR3 is CASSQPELVSHNEQFF. The CDR3 bases are TGTGCCAGTAGTCAGCCTGAACTAGTATCCCACAATGAGCAGTTCTTC. Full variable domain (remainder filled in from reference TRBV19 and TRBJ2-1): DGGITQSPKYLFRKEGQNVTLSCEQNLNHDAMYWYRQDPGQGLRLIYYSQIVNDFQKGDIAEGYSVSREKKESFPLTVTSAQKNPTAFYLCASSQPELVSHNEQFFGPGTRLTVL.

The chain joins TRBV14 to TRBJ2-7; D is perhaps TRBD2 (7 bases). The CDR3 has 15 residues. Germline V lookup: CDR1 SGHDN, CDR2 FVKESK. Between the trimmed V and J ends, which lost 4 bases and 0 bases, there was a span of 13 bases. This chain's CDR3 is CASSRGGPSSYEQYF. The CDR3 DNA reads TGTGCCAGCAGCCGCGGGGGCCCAAGCTCCTACGAGCAGTACTTC.

The chain uses TRBV2 and TRBJ1-2; TRBD1 aligns across 9 bases. This CDR3 region has 14 residues. The V segment lost 5 bases and the J segment 6 bases; nucleotides outside the gene matches: 7. Germline CDR1 and CDR2: SNHLY and FYNNEI. The CDR3: CASSLDRGGNGYTF. CDR3 DNA: TGTGCCAGCAGTCTGGACAGGGGAGGGAATGGCTACACCTTC. Combining the CDR3 with reference TRBV2 and TRBJ1-2 gives the whole variable domain EPEVTQTPSHQVTQMGQEVILRCVPISNHLYFYWYRQILGQKVEFLVSFYNNEISEKSEIFDDQFSVERPDGSNFTLKIRSTKLEDSAMYFCASSLDRGGNGYTFGSGTRLTVV.

The CDR3 spells CSATGTTGTDTQYF. In DNA, the CDR3 is TGCAGCGCAACCGGGACTACAGGCACAGATACGCAGTATTTT. This chain links TRBV29-1 with TRBJ2-3, with 7 bases that match TRBD2. The CDR3 runs 14 residues. V shed 7 bases and J 1 base; nucleotides not matched to a gene: 8. Germline V gene lookup returns CDR1 SQVTM and CDR2 ANQGSEA.

The chain links TRBV2 to TRBJ1-1; a possible D gene is TRBD1 (5 bases). The ends were cut back, 2 bases at V and 3 bases at J, with 13 bases in the middle. Germline values: CDR1 SNHLY, CDR2 FYNNEI. This CDR3 is built from 15 residues. The CDR3, as DNA: TGTGCCAGCAGTGAATTCCTTGGAGGGGACACTGAAGCTTTCTTT. It is translated as CASSEFLGGDTEAFF.

As DNA, the CDR3 is TGTGCCAGCAGCCCCGCTTCTAGCGGGAGATGGGATGAGCAGTTCTTC. Its translation is CASSPASSGRWDEQFF. This chain connects TRBV7-8 to TRBJ2-1; 10 nucleotides line up with TRBD2. This CDR3 region has 16 residues. Trimming cost V 5 bases and J 8 bases; bases outside gene matches: 12. The germline gives CDR1 SGHVS, CDR2 FQNEAQ.

The chain uses TRBV4-3 and TRBJ2-3; TRBD2 aligns across 10 bases. With 4 bases clipped from V and 1 base from J, the junction kept 8 bases outside the gene matches. This CDR3 comprises 17 residues. Germline V gene sequence: CDR1 LGHNA, CDR2 YSLEER. The CDR3 region is CASSPFASGSGTDTQYF. The CDR3 coding sequence is TGCGCCAGCAGCCCTTTCGCTAGCGGGAGCGGCACAGATACGCAGTATTTT.

V is TRBV2 and J is TRBJ1-5; D ambiguous. Germline CDR1 is SNHLY and CDR2 is FYNNEI. The V end was cut by 6 bases, the J end by 7 bases, with 10 bases between. There are 12 residues in the CDR3. In DNA, the CDR3 is TGTGCCAGCAGCGACCGGCGGCAGCCCCAGCATTTT. Its translation is CASSDRRQPQHF.

The chain recombines TRBV28 with TRBJ2-7; maybe TRBD2 (5 bases). Germline CDR1 MDHEN, CDR2 SYDVKM. With 6 bases removed from V and 7 bases from J, the gap between germline ends came to 22 bases. The CDR3 loop spans 15 amino acids. The CDR3 DNA follows: TGTGCCAGCAGCCGTCATGGCACCGGGGAAGTGGAGCAGTACTTC. This gives the protein CASSRHGTGEVEQYF.

V and J are TRBV27 and TRBJ2-7, with TRBD2 identical over 9 bases. V trimming: 5 bases; J trimming: 4 bases; junction bases outside the gene matches: 12. The CDR3 sequence is 16 residues long. The germline V gene encodes CDR1 MNHEY and CDR2 SMNVEV (reference sequence). The CDR3 DNA reads as TGTGCCAGCAGTCCTCGTTGGCGGGAGGGCCGGTACGAGCAGTACTTC. It is translated as CASSPRWREGRYEQYF.

This chain connects TRBV6-5 to TRBJ2-2; D might be TRBD2 (5 bases). The CDR3 totals 15 residues. The germline V and J ends were trimmed by 0 bases and 3 bases, with 8 bases remaining between them. Germline V gives CDR1 MNHEY, CDR2 SVGAGI. The CDR3 here is CASSYSTGYTGELFF. In nucleotides, the CDR3 is TGTGCCAGCAGTTACTCGACGGGGTACACCGGGGAGCTGTTTTTT.

The chain carries TRBV11-2 and TRBJ1-1; 7 positions agree with TRBD1. The CDR3 is 17 amino acids. The V gene end was trimmed by 4 bases and the J gene end by 1 base; junction bases not matched to a gene: 12. The germline CDR1 and CDR2 sequences are SGHAT and FQNNGV. The CDR3 sequence is CASSSPFTGAANTEAFF. DNA for the CDR3: TGTGCCAGCAGCTCCCCATTTACAGGGGCAGCGAACACTGAAGCTTTCTTT.

This chain connects TRBV7-2 to TRBJ1-1; 7 bases line up with TRBD1. Germline CDR1 reads SGHTA; CDR2 reads FQGNSA. V lost 0 bases to trimming and J lost 5 bases; unmatched junction nucleotides: 0. The CDR3 has 13 amino acids. The CDR3 is CASSLATGTEAFF. Written as DNA, the CDR3 is TGTGCCAGCAGCTTAGCGACAGGGACTGAAGCTTTCTTT. Supplemented by reference TRBV7-2 and TRBJ1-1, the full variable domain reads GAGVSQSPSNKVTEKGKDVELRCDPISGHTALYWYRQSLGQGLEFLIYFQGNSAPDKSGLPSDRFSAERTGGSVSTLTIQRTQQEDSAVYLCASSLATGTEAFFGQGTRLTVV.

This chain links TRBV28 with TRBJ2-7; 8 bases map to TRBD2. Germline V gene lookup returns CDR1 MDHEN and CDR2 SYDVKM. With V trimmed by 1 base and J by 5 bases, 7 bases remained unmatched. There are 15 residues in the CDR3. The CDR3 DNA is TGTGCCAGCAGTTTATCGGCGGGAGGCCGCCACGAGCAGTACTTC. Translating it yields CASSLSAGGRHEQYF.

The V and J genes are TRBV4-2 and TRBJ2-6; tentative D call: TRBD1 (6 bases). The V gene lost 4 bases and the J gene lost 0 bases, with 16 bases spanning the gap. Germline CDR1 and CDR2: LGHNA and YNFKEQ. CDR3 length: 18 amino acids. CDR3 nucleotides: TGTGCCAGCAGCCCGAGGACAGCTATAGGCTCTGGGGCCAACGTCCTGACTTTC. It is translated as CASSPRTAIGSGANVLTF.

This sequence joins TRBV19 and TRBJ2-3, with D maybe TRBD1 (5 bases). Germline V lookup: CDR1 LNHDA, CDR2 SQIVND (reference sequence). The CDR3 has 13 amino acids. With 6 bases removed from V and 3 bases from J, the gap between germline ends came to 10 bases. The DNA for the CDR3 is TGTGCCAGTAGCAGGGTAAGGACAGATACGCAGTATTTT. Translated, it gives CASSRVRTDTQYF. The complete variable domain, with remaining parts taken from reference TRBV19 and TRBJ2-3, reads DGGITQSPKYLFRKEGQNVTLSCEQNLNHDAMYWYRQDPGQGLRLIYYSQIVNDFQKGDIAEGYSVSREKKESFPLTVTSAQKNPTAFYLCASSRVRTDTQYFGPGTRLTVL.

In DNA form, the CDR3 reads TGTGCCATTGGGAGCGGGGCGAACTCCTACGAGCAGTACTTC. Translation gives CAIGSGANSYEQYF. The chain employs TRBV10-3 and TRBJ2-7; TRBD2 agrees at 7 bases. V dropped 9 bases and J dropped 0; count of bases not matched to a gene: 8. This CDR3 region has 14 residues. The germline gives CDR1 ENHRY, CDR2 SYGVKD.

The V gene is TRBV5-1, the J gene TRBJ2-1; 7 bases line up with TRBD1. After removal of 3 bases from V and 6 bases from J, the junction contained 9 bases not matched to a gene. The CDR3 consists of 15 residues. From germline, CDR1 is SGHRS and CDR2 YFSETQ. The CDR3 loop reads CASSSDRVKFNEQFF. CDR3 bases: TGCGCCAGCAGCTCAGACAGGGTCAAGTTCAATGAGCAGTTCTTC.

V gene TRBV7-3 combines with J gene TRBJ2-5; 11 nucleotides agree with TRBD2. This CDR3 has 21 residues. Trimming removed 5 bases from V and 4 bases from J; junction bases left unmatched: 24. Germline-derived CDR1 and CDR2 are SGHTA and FQGTGA. This CDR3 is CASSIQLAGATPKHFGETQYF. CDR3 in DNA: TGTGCCAGCAGCATACAACTAGCGGGGGCTACCCCAAAACATTTTGGAGAGACCCAGTACTTC.

The rearrangement links TRBV5-4 to TRBJ2-5, with D possibly being TRBD2 (5 bases). V lost 4 bases to trimming and J lost 1 base, with 11 bases between them. CDR3 size: 14 residues. The germline V gene encodes CDR1 SGHNT and CDR2 YYREEE (reference sequence). In nucleotides, the CDR3 is TGTGCCAGCAGCCAGCGGCGGATCCAAGAGACCCAGTACTTC. Residues: CASSQRRIQETQYF.

J is TRBJ1-3 and V is TRBV7-8; D is undetermined. The CDR3 is 12 amino acids. Per germline, CDR1 SGHVS and CDR2 FQNEAQ. The germline V and J ends were trimmed by 5 bases and 4 bases, with 6 bases remaining between them. The CDR3: CASSAGGNTIYF. In DNA form, the CDR3 reads TGTGCCAGCAGCGCGGGGGGAAACACCATATATTTT. Combining the CDR3 with reference TRBV7-8 and TRBJ1-3 gives the whole variable domain GAGVSQSPRYKVAKRGQDVALRCDPISGHVSLFWYQQALGQGPEFLTYFQNEAQLDKSGLPSDRFFAERPEGSVSTLKIQRTQQEDSAVYLCASSAGGNTIYFGEGSWLTVV.

V usage is TRBV11-3 and J usage is TRBJ1-2, with no clear D. Trimming removed 5 bases at V and 2 bases at J, with 6 bases between. Germline V CDR1 and CDR2: SGHNT, YENEEA. The CDR3 runs to 12 residues. The CDR3 DNA follows: TGTGCCAGCAGCGAGAAAAACTATGGCTACACCTTC. The encoded protein is CASSEKNYGYTF.

This clone has only one observation. The rearrangement links TRBV12-5 to TRBJ2-7, with D perhaps matching TRBD1 (6 bases). V was cut by 0 bases and J by 1 base, with 13 bases left in between. This CDR3 comprises 16 residues. Germline loops: CDR1 LGHNT, CDR2 FRNRAP. This chain's CDR3 is CASGLVLTRGSYEQYF. DNA for the CDR3: TGTGCTAGTGGTTTGGTTTTAACTAGGGGGTCCTACGAGCAGTACTTC.

This clone has a single count. The V and J genes are TRBV9 and TRBJ2-3; 9 positions agree with TRBD1. The CDR3 runs to 16 residues. Trimming removed 5 bases from V and 2 bases from J; junction bases left unmatched: 9. Germline CDR1 and CDR2: SGDLS and YYNGEE. This CDR3 reads CASSFGQGTPTDTQYF. Here the CDR3 DNA reads TGTGCCAGCAGTTTCGGACAGGGGACCCCCACAGATACGCAGTATTTT.